This is a list of T cell receptor beta chains from one sample in a study of T cells in Graves' hyperthyroidism and ophthalmopathy. TCRdb passed the multiplex PCR reads through MiXCR, listing each CDR3 protein once. The top ten hold around a third of the sample, which has fewer than 55,000 distinct CDR3 sequences, roughly 50% seen once. What was sequenced was peripheral blood or thyroid tissue (not recorded which). The receptor source for this set is a young man with Graves' hyperthyroidism. CDR3s include the opening cysteine and the closing phenylalanine or tryptophan. The D gene is left open where the match is weak. The size field is filled for only some rows; it gives once, few, many or a size class.

d_gene,abundance,j_gene,v_gene,CDR3nt,CDR3aa
.,few,TRBJ2-6,TRBV12-3/TRBV12-4,TGTGCCAGCAGTGATCGGACAGTCTCTGGGGCCAACGTCCTGACTTTC,CASSDRTVSGANVLTF
TRBD1,.,TRBJ2-7,TRBV5-1,TGCGCCAGCAGCCCTGGGACAGGGGGTATCGAGCAGTACTTC,CASSPGTGGIEQYF
.,few,TRBJ1-2,TRBV10-3,TGTGCCATCAGCCCCGGAAGGACAGTTTATGGCTACACCTTC,CAISPGRTVYGYTF
.,.,TRBJ1-1,TRBV15,TGTGCCACCAGCACCGGTACTGAAGCTTTCTTT,CATSTGTEAFF
TRBD1,.,TRBJ1-5,TRBV29-1,TGCAGCGTTGACAGAGGGGGCGACCAGCCCCAGCATTTT,CSVDRGGDQPQHF
TRBD2,many,TRBJ2-7,TRBV4-1,TGCGCCAGCAGCTTGTCCGTACTAGCGAGAGACTACGAGCAGTACTTC,CASSLSVLARDYEQYF
.,.,TRBJ2-3,TRBV12-3/TRBV12-4,TGTGCCAGCAGCATTAGGGGCGGGACAGATACGCAGTATTTT,CASSIRGGTDTQYF
TRBD2,many,TRBJ2-2,TRBV2,TGTGCCAGCAGTAAGCGGGAGGCGTACACCGGGGAGCTGTTTTTT,CASSKREAYTGELFF
.,many,TRBJ2-7,TRBV7-2,TGTGCCAGCAGTCCCCAGCTTATTAACGAGCAGTACTTC,CASSPQLINEQYF
TRBD1,.,TRBJ2-7,TRBV6-5,TGTGCCAGCAGTCAAGGACAGGGGGCGGAGGAGCAGTACTTC,CASSQGQGAEEQYF
TRBD1,many,TRBJ1-5,TRBV6-5,TGTGCCAGCAGTTACGTGACAGGGAGACAGCCCCAGCATTTT,CASSYVTGRQPQHF
.,many,TRBJ1-5,TRBV6-6,TGTGCCAGCAATACAGGGCCTAATCAGCCCCAGCATTTT,CASNTGPNQPQHF
TRBD1,.,TRBJ1-6,TRBV7-3,TGTGCCAGCAGCCCCGGGACAGGAGTTTTTCCCCTCCACTTT,CASSPGTGVFPLHF
TRBD2,many,TRBJ2-2,TRBV27,TGTGCCAGCAGTCCCCGGGCGGGAGGGGTCGGGGAGCTGTTTTTT,CASSPRAGGVGELFF
.,.,TRBJ2-7,TRBV7-9,TGTGCCAGCAGCTCGGGTTCGGCGCAGTACTTC,CASSSGSAQYF
TRBD2,few,TRBJ2-3,TRBV4-1,TGCGCCAGCAGCCAACCCTCACTAGCGGGGCCATCTTTT,CASSQPSLAGPSF
TRBD2,many,TRBJ2-7,TRBV7-2,TGTGCCAGCAGCTTAGTGCGGGAGGCTAACTACGAGCAGTACTTC,CASSLVREANYEQYF
.,many,TRBJ2-5,TRBV15,TGTGCCACCAGCAGAGAGACGAGGGGCAAGACCCAGTACTTC,CATSRETRGKTQYF
.,few,TRBJ1-2,TRBV10-3,TGTGCCATCAGTGGACTCGAGGGGAACTATGGCTACACCTTC,CAISGLEGNYGYTF
.,.,TRBJ1-2,TRBV24-1,TGTGGCACCAGTGGCAGACAGGCGTGGGGCTATGGCTACACCTTC,CGTSGRQAWGYGYTF
TRBD2,many,TRBJ2-7,TRBV7-2,TGTGCCAGCAGCAGGACTAGCGGGAGGTCACACTACGAGCAGTACTTC,CASSRTSGRSHYEQYF
TRBD1,.,TRBJ1-3,TRBV7-8,TGTGCCAGCAGCCTAGGACAGGGGGGGGGAAACACCATATATTTT,CASSLGQGGGNTIYF
TRBD2,.,TRBJ2-5,TRBV7-7,TGTGCCAGCAGCTTCCCGTTTAGCGGGGGGGAGACCCAGTACTTC,CASSFPFSGGETQYF
.,.,TRBJ1-5,TRBV12-3/TRBV12-4,TGTGCCAGCAGCTTCGGTAACAGGGATTTTTGGCAGCCCCAGCATTTT,CASSFGNRDFWQPQHF
.,.,TRBJ1-6,TRBV15,TGTGCCACCAGCAGAGGTGGGGACGGTTCACCCCTCCACTTT,CATSRGGDGSPLHF
.,.,TRBJ2-7,TRBV15,TGTGCCACCAGCAGGGACAGCCTGACCTACGAGCAGTACTTC,CATSRDSLTYEQYF
.,many,TRBJ2-2,TRBV7-3,TGTGCCAGCAGCTCGACAAGCAGCACCGGGGAGCTGTTTTTT,CASSSTSSTGELFF
.,.,TRBJ1-2,TRBV2,TGTGCCAGCAGTGAAGGACAGGCCTATGGCTACACCTTC,CASSEGQAYGYTF
TRBD1,.,TRBJ1-1,TRBV29-1,TGCAGCGTGGGGACAGGTGAAAGAGAAGCTTTCTTT,CSVGTGEREAFF
.,many,TRBJ1-5,TRBV6-1,TGTGCCAGCAGTCCCGGACAGACCAACAATCAGCCCCAGCATTTT,CASSPGQTNNQPQHF
.,many,TRBJ2-2,TRBV9,TGTGCCAGCTCGACGGGTTGGCGGGAATTCACCGGGGAGCTGTTTTTT,CASSTGWREFTGELFF
.,.,TRBJ1-5,TRBV20-1,TGCGGTGCTAAGTCGGAGGTTCTTCAGCCCCAGCATTTT,CGAKSEVLQPQHF
TRBD1,many,TRBJ2-5,TRBV5-1,TGCGCCAGCAGAGGGGGCAGGGGCCAAGAGACCCAGTACTTC,CASRGGRGQETQYF
TRBD1,many,TRBJ1-5,TRBV4-1,TGCGCCAGCAGCCAAGAATACGGACAGGGAGGTCAGCCCCAGCATTTT,CASSQEYGQGGQPQHF
.,many,TRBJ2-7,TRBV2,TGTGCCAGCAGCCCGGGATACGAGCAGTACTTC,CASSPGYEQYF
.,.,TRBJ2-7,TRBV7-2,TGTGCCAGCAGCCCGGGGCACGGTCTGAGGAAGCAGTACTTC,CASSPGHGLRKQYF
.,many,TRBJ1-2,TRBV29-1,TGCAGCGCCTCAGGGACTACCGGCTACTATGGCTACACCTTC,CSASGTTGYYGYTF
.,many,TRBJ2-7,TRBV25-1,TGTGCCAGCGGGGAGATACTAGAGCAGTACTTC,CASGEILEQYF
.,many,TRBJ2-5,TRBV4-3,TGCGCCAGCAGCCAAGGTCAAGGACGAGGAGAGACCCAGTACTTC,CASSQGQGRGETQYF